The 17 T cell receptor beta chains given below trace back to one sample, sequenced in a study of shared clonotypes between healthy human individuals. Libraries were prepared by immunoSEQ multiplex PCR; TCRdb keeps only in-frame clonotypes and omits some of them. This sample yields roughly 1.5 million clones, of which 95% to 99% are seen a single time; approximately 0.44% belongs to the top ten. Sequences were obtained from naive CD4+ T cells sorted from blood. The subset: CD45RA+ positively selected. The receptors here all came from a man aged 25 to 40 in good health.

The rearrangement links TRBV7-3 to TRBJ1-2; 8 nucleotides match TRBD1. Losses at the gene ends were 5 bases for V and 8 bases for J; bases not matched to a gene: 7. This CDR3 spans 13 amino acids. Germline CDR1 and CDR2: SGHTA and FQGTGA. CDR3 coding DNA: TGTGCCAGCAGCGCTCAGGGGGCGCAAGGCTACACCTTC. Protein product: CASSAQGAQGYTF.

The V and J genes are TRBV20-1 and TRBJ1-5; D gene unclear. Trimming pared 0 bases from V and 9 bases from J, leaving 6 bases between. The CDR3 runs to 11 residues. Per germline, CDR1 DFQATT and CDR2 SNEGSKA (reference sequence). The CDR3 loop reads CSARDRLPQHF. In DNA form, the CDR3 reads TGCAGTGCTAGAGACCGGCTGCCCCAGCATTTT.

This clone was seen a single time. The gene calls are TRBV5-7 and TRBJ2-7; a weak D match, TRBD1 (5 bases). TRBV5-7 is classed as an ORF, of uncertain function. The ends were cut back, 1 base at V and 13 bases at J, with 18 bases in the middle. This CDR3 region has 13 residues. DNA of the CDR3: TGTGCCAGCAGCTTGAGACGGCTCGGTGGGGCATACTTC. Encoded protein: CASSLRRLGGAYF.

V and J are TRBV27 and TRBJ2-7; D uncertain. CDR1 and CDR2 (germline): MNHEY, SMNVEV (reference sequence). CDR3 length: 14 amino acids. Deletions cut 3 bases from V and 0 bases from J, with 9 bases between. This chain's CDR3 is CASSFVWSSYEQYF. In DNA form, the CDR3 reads TGTGCCAGCAGTTTTGTCTGGAGCTCCTACGAGCAGTACTTC.

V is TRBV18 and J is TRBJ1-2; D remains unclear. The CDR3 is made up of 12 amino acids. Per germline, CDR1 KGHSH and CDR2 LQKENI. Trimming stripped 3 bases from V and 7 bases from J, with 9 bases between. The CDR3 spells CASSPPVVGYTF. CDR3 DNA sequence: TGTGCCAGCTCACCCCCGGTGGTTGGCTACACCTTC.

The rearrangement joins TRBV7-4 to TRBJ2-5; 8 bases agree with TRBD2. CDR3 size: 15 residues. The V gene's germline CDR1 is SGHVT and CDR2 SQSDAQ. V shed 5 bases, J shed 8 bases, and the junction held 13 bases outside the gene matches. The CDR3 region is CASSAPSTSEPTQYF. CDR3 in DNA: TGTGCCAGCAGCGCTCCTTCGACTAGCGAACCAACCCAGTACTTC.

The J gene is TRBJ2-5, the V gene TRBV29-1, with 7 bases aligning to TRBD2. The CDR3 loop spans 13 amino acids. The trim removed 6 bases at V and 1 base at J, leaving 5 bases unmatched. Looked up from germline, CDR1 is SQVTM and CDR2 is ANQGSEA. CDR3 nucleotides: TGCAGCGTGGGGGGAGGGCTCCAAGAGACCCAGTACTTC. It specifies CSVGGGLQETQYF.

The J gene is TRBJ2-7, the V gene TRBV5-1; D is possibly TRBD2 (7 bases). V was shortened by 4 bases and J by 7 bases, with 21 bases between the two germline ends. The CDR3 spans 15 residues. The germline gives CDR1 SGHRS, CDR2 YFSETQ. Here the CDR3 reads CASSPGGLVVGEQYF. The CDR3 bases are TGCGCCAGCAGCCCGGGGGGCCTAGTGGTAGGGGAGCAGTACTTC.

The CDR3 spells CASSGRTGGPLGGLAADYYEQYF. The CDR3 DNA reads as TGCGCCAGCAGCGGGCGGACAGGGGGCCCCCTCGGAGGACTAGCGGCAGATTACTACGAGCAGTACTTC. The chain couples TRBV5-1 to TRBJ2-7; possible D gene TRBD1, 11 bases. The germline CDR1 and CDR2 sequences are SGHRS and YFSETQ. The CDR3 sequence is 23 residues long. Trimming took off 4 bases at V and 3 bases at J, with 41 bases between the two ends.

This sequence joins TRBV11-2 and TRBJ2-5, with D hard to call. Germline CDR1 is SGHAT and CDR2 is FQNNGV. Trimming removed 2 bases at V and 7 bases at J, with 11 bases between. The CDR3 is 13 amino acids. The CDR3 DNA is TGTGCCAGCAGCTTATCGTTAGGTGGGACCCAGTACTTC. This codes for CASSLSLGGTQYF. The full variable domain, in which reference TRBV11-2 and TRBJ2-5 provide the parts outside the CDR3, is EAGVAQSPRYKIIEKRQSVAFWCNPISGHATLYWYQQILGQGPKLLIQFQNNGVVDDSQLPKDRFSAERLKGVDSTLKIQPAKLEDSAVYLCASSLSLGGTQYFGPGTRLLVL.

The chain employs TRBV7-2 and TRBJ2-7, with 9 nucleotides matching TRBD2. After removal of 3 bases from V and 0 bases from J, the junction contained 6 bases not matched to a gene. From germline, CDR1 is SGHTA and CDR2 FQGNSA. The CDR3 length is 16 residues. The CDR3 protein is CASSFPSGKSSYEQYF. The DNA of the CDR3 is TGTGCCAGCAGCTTCCCTAGCGGGAAGAGCTCCTACGAGCAGTACTTC.

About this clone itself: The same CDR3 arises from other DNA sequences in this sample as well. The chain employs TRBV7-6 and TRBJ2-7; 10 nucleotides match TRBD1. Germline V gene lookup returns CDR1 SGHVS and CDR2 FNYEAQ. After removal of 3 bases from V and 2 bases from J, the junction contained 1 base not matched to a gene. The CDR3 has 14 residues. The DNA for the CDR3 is TGTGCCAGCAGCTTGGGGACAGGGGCCTACGAGCAGTACTTC. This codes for CASSLGTGAYEQYF.

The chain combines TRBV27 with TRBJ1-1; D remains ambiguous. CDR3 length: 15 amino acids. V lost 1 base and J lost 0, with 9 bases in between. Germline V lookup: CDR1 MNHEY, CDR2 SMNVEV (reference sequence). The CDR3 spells CASSLLGGLNTEAFF. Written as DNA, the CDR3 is TGTGCCAGCAGTTTATTGGGAGGTCTGAACACTGAAGCTTTCTTT.

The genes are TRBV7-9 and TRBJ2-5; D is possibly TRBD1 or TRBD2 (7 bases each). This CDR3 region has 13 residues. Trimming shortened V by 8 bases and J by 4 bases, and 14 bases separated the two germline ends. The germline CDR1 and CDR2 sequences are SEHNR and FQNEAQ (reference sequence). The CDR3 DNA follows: TGTGCCAGCGCGGGAGCAGGGGGAGAGACCCAGTACTTC. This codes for CASAGAGGETQYF.

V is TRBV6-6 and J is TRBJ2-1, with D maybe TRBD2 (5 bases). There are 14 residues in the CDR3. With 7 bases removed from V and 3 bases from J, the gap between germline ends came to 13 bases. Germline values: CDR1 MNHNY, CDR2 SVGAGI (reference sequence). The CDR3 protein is CASIQSRDYNEQFF. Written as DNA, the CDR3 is TGTGCCAGCATCCAATCCCGGGACTACAATGAGCAGTTCTTC.

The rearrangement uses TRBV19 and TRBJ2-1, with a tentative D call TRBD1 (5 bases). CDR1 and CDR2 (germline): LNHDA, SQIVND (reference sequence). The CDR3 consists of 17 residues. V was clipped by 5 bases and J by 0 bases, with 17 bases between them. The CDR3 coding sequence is TGTGCCAGTAGTCCCCAACCAGGGTTTAGCTCCTACAATGAGCAGTTCTTC. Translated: CASSPQPGFSSYNEQFF.

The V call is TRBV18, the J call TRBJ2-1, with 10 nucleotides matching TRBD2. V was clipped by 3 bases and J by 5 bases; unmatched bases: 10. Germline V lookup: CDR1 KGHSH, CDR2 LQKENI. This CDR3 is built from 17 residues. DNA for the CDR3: TGTGCCAGCTCACCCCGTCCTAGCGGGAGTGGGAACAATGAGCAGTTCTTC. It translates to CASSPRPSGSGNNEQFF. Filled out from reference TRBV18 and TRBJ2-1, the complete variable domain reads NAGVMQNPRHLVRRRGQEARLRCSPMKGHSHVYWYRQLPEEGLKFMVYLQKENIIDESGMPKERFSAEFPKEGPSILRIQQVVRGDSAAYFCASSPRPSGSGNNEQFFGPGTRLTVL.